This TCR beta chain was profiled in a study of OX40 agonist ivuxolimab in advanced cancers. Study-level background: Three dose-escalation patients had partial responses: one with hepatocellular carcinoma and two with cutaneous melanoma.

Data came from immunoSEQ multiplex PCR; TCRdb stores just in-frame clones and leaves some out. Of roughly 51,000 clones listed, roughly 87% are singletons. Study-level results: In CD8+ T cells, expanded clones were on average more numerous than in CD4+. At 0.1 to 3.0 mg/kg and by week 6, clonal expansion occurred in CD4+ and CD8+ blood T cells.

For this clone: Its antigen remains unidentified.

The V and J ends lost 1 base and 5 bases respectively, with 12 bases between them. The V gene's germline CDR1 is MDHEN and CDR2 SYDVKM. This CDR3 spans 15 amino acids. The chain couples TRBV28 to TRBJ2-1; possible D gene TRBD1, 6 bases. The sequencing used CD4+ or CD8+ T cells sorted from blood, collected in a trial of the OX40 agonist ivuxolimab. This receptor was taken from an adult with an advanced solid tumor such as melanoma, head and neck, liver or kidney cancer. CDR3 bases: TGTGCCAGCAGTTTATCAGGGGACCAAGACAATGAGCAGTTCTTC. Translated, it gives CASSLSGDQDNEQFF.